This section outlines one TCR beta chain sequence together with its context. Profiling relied on immunoSEQ multiplex PCR, and the TCRdb table lists in-frame clones only, not all of them. The sample records around 92,000 clones, 94% being singletons. This entry comes from a study of T cell changes during pregnancy in multiple sclerosis. Germline CDR1 ENHRY, CDR2 SYGVKD. The CDR3 loop spans 15 amino acids. The ends lost 8 bases at V and 5 bases at J; junction bases unmatched: 13. The sequence was obtained from a female donor with multiple sclerosis, enrolled in a pregnancy study. This chain links TRBV10-3 with TRBJ2-5, with 8 positions matching TRBD2. The sequences come from peripheral blood, collected in the third trimester of pregnancy. The CDR3 reads CAISPSAGVRETQYF. DNA of the CDR3: TGTGCCATCTCCCCTTCAGCGGGGGTGAGGGAGACCCAGTACTTC.